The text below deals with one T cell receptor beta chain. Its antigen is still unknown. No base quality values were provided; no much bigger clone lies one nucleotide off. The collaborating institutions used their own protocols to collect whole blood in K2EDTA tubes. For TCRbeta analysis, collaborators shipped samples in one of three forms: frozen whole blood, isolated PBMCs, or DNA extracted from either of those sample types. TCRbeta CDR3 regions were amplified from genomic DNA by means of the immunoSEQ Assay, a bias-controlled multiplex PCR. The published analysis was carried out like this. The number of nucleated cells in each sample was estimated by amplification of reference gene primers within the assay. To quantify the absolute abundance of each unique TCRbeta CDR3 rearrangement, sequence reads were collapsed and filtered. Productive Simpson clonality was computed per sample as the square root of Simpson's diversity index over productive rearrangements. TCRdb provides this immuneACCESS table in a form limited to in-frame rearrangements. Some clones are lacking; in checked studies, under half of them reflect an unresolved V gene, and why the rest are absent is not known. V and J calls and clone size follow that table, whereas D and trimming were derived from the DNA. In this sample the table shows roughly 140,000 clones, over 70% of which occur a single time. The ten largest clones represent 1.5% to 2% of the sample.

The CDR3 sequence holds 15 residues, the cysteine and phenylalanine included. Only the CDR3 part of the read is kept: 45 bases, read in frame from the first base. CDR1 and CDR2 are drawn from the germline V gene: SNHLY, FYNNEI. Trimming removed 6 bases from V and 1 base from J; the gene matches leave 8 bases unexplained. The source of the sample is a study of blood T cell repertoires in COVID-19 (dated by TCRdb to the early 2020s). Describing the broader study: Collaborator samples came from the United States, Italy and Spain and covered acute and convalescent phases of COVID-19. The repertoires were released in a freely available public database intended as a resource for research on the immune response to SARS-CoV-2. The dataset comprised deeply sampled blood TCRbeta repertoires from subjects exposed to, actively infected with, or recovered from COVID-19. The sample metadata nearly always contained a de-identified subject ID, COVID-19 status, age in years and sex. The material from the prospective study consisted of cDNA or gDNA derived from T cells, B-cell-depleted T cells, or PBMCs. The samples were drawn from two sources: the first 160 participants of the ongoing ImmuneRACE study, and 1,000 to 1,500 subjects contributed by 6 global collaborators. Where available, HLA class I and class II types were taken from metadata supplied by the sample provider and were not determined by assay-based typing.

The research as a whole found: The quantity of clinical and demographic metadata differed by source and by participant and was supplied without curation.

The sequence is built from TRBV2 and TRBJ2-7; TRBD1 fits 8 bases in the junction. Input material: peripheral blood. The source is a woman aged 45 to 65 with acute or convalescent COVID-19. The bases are TGTGCCAGCAGGATAGGGACAGGCCCATCCTACGAGCAGTACTTC. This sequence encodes CASRIGTGPSYEQYF.